The 29 T cell receptor beta chains below all came from one sample that was sequenced in a study of graft-versus-host responses after intestinal transplantation. The repertoire was sequenced with immunoSEQ multiplex PCR; TCRdb's copy has only in-frame clones and lacks some. The sample gives more than 55,000 clones, around 90% of which show up once; 1.5% to 2% is in the top ten. Sequences were derived from PBMCs, sampled 26 days after transplant. These receptors were collected from a human patient who received an intestinal transplant, so some T cells may come from the graft donor.

The chain has TRBV5-1 and TRBJ2-3, with 10 bases that match TRBD2. The CDR3 loop spans 16 amino acids. Germline lookup yields CDR1 SGHRS and CDR2 YFSETQ. Trimming cost V 0 bases and J 2 bases; bases outside gene matches: 3. The chain's CDR3 is CASSLGTSGPTDTQYF. CDR3 sequence (DNA): TGCGCCAGCAGCTTGGGGACTAGCGGTCCCACAGATACGCAGTATTTT. Using reference TRBV5-1 and TRBJ2-3 for the parts outside the CDR3, the full variable domain is KAGVTQTPRYLIKTRGQQVTLSCSPISGHRSVSWYQQTPGQGLQFLFEYFSETQRNKGNFPGRFSGRQFSNSRSEMNVSTLELGDSALYLCASSLGTSGPTDTQYFGPGTRLTVL.

This chain links TRBV6-4 with TRBJ1-5, with a weak D call TRBD1 (6 bases). The CDR3 is 19 amino acids. V gave up 1 base and J gave up 0 bases, with 19 bases separating them. Germline CDR1 reads MRHNA; CDR2 reads SNTAGT. The CDR3 spells CASSDCPRSRGFSNQPQHF. CDR3 bases: TGTGCCAGCAGTGACTGTCCACGCAGCAGGGGATTTAGCAATCAGCCCCAGCATTTT.

The chain is built from TRBV28 and TRBJ1-6; 9 bases are a match to TRBD1. The CDR3 consists of 17 residues. V shed 4 bases, J shed 4 bases, and the junction held 8 bases outside the gene matches. From germline, CDR1 is MDHEN and CDR2 SYDVKM. The CDR3 region is CASSYLQGAGYNSPLHF. The CDR3 bases are TGTGCCAGCAGTTACCTACAGGGGGCGGGGTATAATTCACCCCTCCACTTT.

CDR3 amino acids: CASSQDLPTGGYEQYV. The DNA for the CDR3 is TGCGCCAGCAGCCAAGACCTCCCGACGGGGGGGTACGAGCAGTACGTC. The chain couples TRBV4-1 to TRBJ2-7, with TRBD2 matching over 8 bases. V trimming: 0 bases; J trimming: 4 bases; junction bases outside the gene matches: 8. Germline lookup yields CDR1 MGHRA and CDR2 YSYEKL. This CDR3 has 16 residues.

This chain uses TRBV9 with TRBJ2-2; TRBD2 agrees at 9 bases. Germline V gives CDR1 SGDLS, CDR2 YYNGEE. The V and J ends lost 0 bases and 0 bases, in that order; junction bases with no gene match: 3. The CDR3 totals 17 residues. CDR3 DNA: TGTGCCAGCAGCGTAGTGGGCGGGGGGGCGAACACCGGGGAGCTGTTTTTT. It is translated as CASSVVGGGANTGELFF.

The V call is TRBV15, the J call TRBJ1-5; 7 bases are a match to TRBD1. Germline CDR1 and CDR2: LNHNV and YYDKDF (reference sequence). The CDR3 is 20 residues long. With V trimmed by 2 bases and J by 2 bases, 18 bases remained unmatched. CDR3 in DNA: TGTGCCACCAGCAGATTATCCAATTACAGAGGACAGGCCGGCAATCAGCCCCAGCATTTT. Translation gives CATSRLSNYRGQAGNQPQHF.

The chain couples TRBV9 to TRBJ1-2; D is unresolved. Trimming took 0 bases from V and 4 from J, leaving 13 bases between them. Germline V lookup: CDR1 SGDLS, CDR2 YYNGEE. This CDR3 comprises 15 residues. CDR3 nucleotide sequence: TGTGCCAGCAGCGTAGTCCAAGACTTTTCCTATGGCTACACCTTC. This gives the protein CASSVVQDFSYGYTF. Looking up the rest from reference TRBV9 and TRBJ1-2 gives the full variable domain: DSGVTQTPKHLITATGQRVTLRCSPRSGDLSVYWYQQSLDQGLQFLIQYYNGEERAKGNILERFSAQQFPDLHSELNLSSLELGDSALYFCASSVVQDFSYGYTFGSGTRLTVV.

This clone was counted between two and nine times. This chain uses TRBV5-8 with TRBJ1-4, with unresolved D. This CDR3 contains 15 residues. Germline CDR1 is SGHTS and CDR2 is YDEGEE. Trimming took off 0 bases at V and 5 bases at J, with 11 bases between the two ends. The chain's CDR3 is CASSLAIVFNEKLFF. The CDR3, as DNA: TGTGCCAGCAGCTTGGCTATTGTATTCAATGAAAAACTGTTTTTT. The full variable domain, in which reference TRBV5-8 and TRBJ1-4 provide the parts outside the CDR3, is EAGVTQSPTHLIKTRGQQATLRCSPISGHTSVYWYQQALGLGLQFLLWYDEGEERNRGNFPPRFSGRQFPNYSSELNVNALELEDSALYLCASSLAIVFNEKLFFGSGTQLSVL.

This clone was recorded a few times. V and J are TRBV6-1 and TRBJ2-7, with a weak D call TRBD1 (5 bases). The CDR3 covers 15 residues. Germline CDR1 is MNHNS and CDR2 is SASEGT. V shed 1 base and J shed 6 bases, with 16 bases lying between them. CDR3 protein: CASSEGAGWQVEQYV. In nucleotides, the CDR3 is TGTGCCAGCAGTGAAGGAGCAGGGTGGCAGGTCGAGCAGTACGTC.

This chain joins TRBV6-1 and TRBJ1-1; 9 nucleotides match TRBD1. Germline trimming cut 5 bases from V and 11 bases from J; bases unmatched to any gene: 6. The CDR3 totals 12 residues. Germline CDR1 reads MNHNS; CDR2 reads SASEGT. The CDR3 spells CASSTGGLMAFF. In DNA form, the CDR3 reads TGTGCCAGCAGTACAGGGGGCTTGATGGCTTTCTTT.

The chain couples TRBV2 to TRBJ2-1; the match to TRBD1 covers 7 bases. CDR3 length equals 14 residues. Per the germline V gene, CDR1 is SNHLY and CDR2 is FYNNEI. V shed 5 bases, J shed 4 bases, and the junction held 5 bases outside the gene matches. CDR3 nucleotide sequence: TGTGCCAGCAGTCCCGGACAGGCGTACAATGAGCAGTTCTTC. Amino acid sequence: CASSPGQAYNEQFF.

The chain links TRBV5-4 to TRBJ2-7; 11 positions agree with TRBD2. CDR1 and CDR2 from the germline V gene are SGHNT and YYREEE (reference sequence). V dropped 4 bases and J dropped 5; count of bases not matched to a gene: 11. The CDR3 runs 16 residues. CDR3 protein: CASSPAASGGSHEQYF. The CDR3 nucleotides read TGTGCCAGCAGCCCGGCGGCTAGCGGGGGGTCCCACGAGCAGTACTTC.

V and J are TRBV10-3 and TRBJ2-5, with D possibly being TRBD1 (7 bases). V was clipped by 8 bases and J by 2 bases, with 15 bases between them. The CDR3 totals 14 residues. CDR1 ENHRY and CDR2 SYGVKD come from the germline V gene. The CDR3 region has the DNA TGTGCCATCGCCCAGGGGGGCCGACAAGAGACCCAGTACTTC. Translating it yields CAIAQGGRQETQYF.

The rearrangement joins TRBV19 to TRBJ2-3; 12 bases agree with TRBD2. The CDR3 is 14 amino acids. V was clipped by 5 bases and J by 5 bases; unmatched bases: 2. Germline CDR1 reads LNHDA; CDR2 reads SQIVND (reference sequence). The CDR3 spells CASSEGLAGDTQYF. The CDR3 coding sequence is TGTGCCAGTAGTGAGGGACTAGCGGGAGATACGCAGTATTTT. The full variable domain, its missing parts supplied by reference TRBV19 and TRBJ2-3, is DGGITQSPKYLFRKEGQNVTLSCEQNLNHDAMYWYRQDPGQGLRLIYYSQIVNDFQKGDIAEGYSVSREKKESFPLTVTSAQKNPTAFYLCASSEGLAGDTQYFGPGTRLTVL.

This clone was picked up one time. This sequence joins TRBV29-1 and TRBJ2-3, with 7 bases aligning to TRBD1. Germline V gene data show CDR1 as SQVTM and CDR2 as ANQGSEA. Trimming took 6 bases from V and 2 from J; bases not matched to a gene: 5. The CDR3 is 13 amino acids. The CDR3 sequence is CSVVEGATDTQYF. The CDR3 DNA sequence: TGCAGCGTGGTAGAGGGGGCCACAGATACGCAGTATTTT.

This rearrangement joins TRBV28 to TRBJ1-2, with 10 bases identical to TRBD1. V lost 6 bases to trimming and J lost 4 bases; unmatched junction nucleotides: 5. CDR1 and CDR2 from the germline V gene are MDHEN and SYDVKM. This CDR3 comprises 14 residues. Written as DNA, the CDR3 is TGTGCCAGCAGCAGACAGGGGGCGGTCTATGGCTACACCTTC. Translated: CASSRQGAVYGYTF.

The gene calls are TRBV28 and TRBJ2-5; possibly TRBD1 for D (6 bases). The CDR3 runs 15 residues. Germline-derived CDR1 and CDR2 are MDHEN and SYDVKM. V shed 2 bases and J shed 2 bases, with 12 bases lying between them. The CDR3 region has the DNA TGTGCCAGCAGTTTACCGACAGGACAGCAAGAGACCCAGTACTTC. Its protein is CASSLPTGQQETQYF.

The rearrangement links TRBV6-1 to TRBJ2-1, with TRBD1 as a possible D gene (6 bases). This CDR3 has 14 amino acids. The ends were cut back, 4 bases at V and 10 bases at J, with 17 bases in the middle. Germline V gives CDR1 MNHNS, CDR2 SASEGT. CDR3 region: CASSVETTGREQFF. The DNA for the CDR3 is TGTGCCAGCAGTGTTGAGACCACAGGGCGGGAGCAGTTCTTC.

This clone was recorded only once. J is TRBJ2-3 and V is TRBV29-1; 10 bases are shared with TRBD1. The CDR3 extends over 15 amino acids. Trimming took 4 bases from V and 1 from J; bases not matched to a gene: 5. CDR1 is SQVTM and CDR2 is ANQGSEA in the germline V gene. CDR3 sequence: CSVGLTGGRTDTQYF. The DNA of the CDR3 is TGCAGCGTTGGCCTGACAGGGGGCCGCACAGATACGCAGTATTTT.

Notes on this clone: The sample has other DNA sequences that encode this CDR3 too. The chain employs TRBV6-5 and TRBJ1-2; TRBD1 matches at 7 bases. Losses at the gene ends were 2 bases for V and 2 bases for J; bases not matched to a gene: 5. In germline, CDR1 is MNHEY, CDR2 SVGAGI. The CDR3 covers 15 residues. The CDR3 nucleotides are TGTGCCAGCAGTTACGCCTCCAGGGGGAACTATGGCTACACCTTC. It specifies CASSYASRGNYGYTF.

The J gene is TRBJ2-3, the V gene TRBV4-2; D perhaps matches TRBD2 (6 bases). This CDR3 comprises 15 residues. The ends were cut back, 0 bases at V and 2 bases at J, with 9 bases in the middle. Germline CDR1 is LGHNA and CDR2 is YNFKEQ. For the CDR3, the DNA is TGTGCCAGCAGCCAAGACGGCGGGGCCACAGATACGCAGTATTTT. Translated, it gives CASSQDGGATDTQYF.

The rearrangement uses TRBV11-2 and TRBJ1-2; D might be TRBD1 (6 bases). V shed 1 base and J shed 4 bases, with 13 bases lying between them. From germline, CDR1 is SGHAT and CDR2 FQNNGV. The CDR3 sequence is 15 residues long. DNA of the CDR3: TGTGCCAGCAGCTTAGTAGGACAGAGAGCCTATGGCTACACCTTC. Protein sequence: CASSLVGQRAYGYTF.

The rearrangement links TRBV6-1 to TRBJ1-2; D is unresolved. There are 11 residues in the CDR3. Germline CDR1 is MNHNS and CDR2 is SASEGT. The V end was cut by 6 bases, the J end by 3 bases, with 5 bases between. CDR3 sequence reads: CASRQDYGYTF. CDR3 nucleotides: TGTGCCAGCAGGCAGGACTATGGCTACACCTTC.

This sequence joins TRBV2 and TRBJ2-1, with 8 bases fitting TRBD1. Trimming removed 6 bases from V and 15 bases from J; junction bases left unmatched: 10. The germline CDR1 and CDR2 sequences are SNHLY and FYNNEI. The CDR3 consists of 12 residues. For the CDR3, the DNA is TGTGCCAGCAGCGACTGGACAGGGTGGATGTTCTTC. Amino acid sequence: CASSDWTGWMFF.

The chain couples TRBV5-4 to TRBJ1-1; D unresolved. The CDR3 loop spans 13 amino acids. V lost 2 bases and J lost 5, with 10 bases in between. Germline assignment: CDR1 SGHNT and CDR2 YYREEE (reference sequence). The CDR3 DNA is TGTGCCAGCAGCTTTTCTCGGGGAACTGAAGCTTTCTTT. Protein: CASSFSRGTEAFF.

A word on this clone: The sample holds other DNA sequences that translate to the same CDR3. The J gene is TRBJ2-1, the V gene TRBV4-3; possible D gene TRBD1, 6 bases. The CDR3 contains 16 residues. V lost 1 base and J 0 bases, leaving 10 bases between the germline ends. CDR1 and CDR2 from the germline V gene are LGHNA and YSLEER. CDR3 in DNA: TGCGCCAGCAGCCAAGTTCTACAGGGCTCCTACAATGAGCAGTTCTTC. Translating gives CASSQVLQGSYNEQFF.

The V call is TRBV4-1, the J call TRBJ2-7; 7 bases line up with TRBD1. Germline-derived CDR1 and CDR2 are MGHRA and YSYEKL. The V and J ends lost 1 base and 2 bases, in that order; junction bases with no gene match: 2. CDR3 size: 14 residues. CDR3 in DNA: TGCGCCAGCAGCCAAGGGGACAGCACCTACGAGCAGTACTTC. Encoded protein: CASSQGDSTYEQYF.

The CDR3 reads CASAVVYNSPLHF. CDR3 DNA sequence: TGTGCCAGCGCGGTGGTGTACAATTCACCCCTCCACTTT. This chain connects TRBV6-1 to TRBJ1-6; no definite D call. The CDR3 totals 13 residues. V lost 8 bases to trimming and J lost 7 bases, with 12 bases between them. Germline assignment: CDR1 MNHNS and CDR2 SASEGT.

This clone has just one count. The chain has TRBV28 and TRBJ1-1; possible D gene TRBD1, 5 bases. Trimming shortened V by 5 bases and J by 0 bases, and 10 bases separated the two germline ends. Germline CDR1 and CDR2: MDHEN and SYDVKM. The CDR3 has 14 residues. CDR3 bases: TGTGCCAGCAGTCAGGGTTATATGAACACTGAAGCTTTCTTT. This sequence encodes CASSQGYMNTEAFF.